The rows below give T cell receptor beta chains drawn from one sample of a study of T cell responses to AZD1222 COVID-19 vaccine. Clones were read by immunoSEQ multiplex PCR, and TCRdb kept only the in-frame ones, dropping some. The repertoire includes around 160,000 clones, about 93% of them detected once, and roughly 5.5% sits in the top ten. This sample comprised peripheral blood, obtained on day 0 of AZD1222 vaccination. Receptors were obtained from an adult in good health. Both conserved end residues are part of each CDR3. The D gene is left open where the match is weak. Clone size appears in some rows only: once, few, many, or a class for an expanded clone.

d_call: -
clone_size: -
j_call: TRBJ2-1
v_call: TRBV9
cdr3_nt: TGTGCCAGCAGCCCAGCAAGGGGGTCGAGCTCCTACAATGAGCAGTTCTTC
cdr3_aa: CASSPARGSSSYNEQFF

d_call: -
clone_size: -
j_call: TRBJ1-1
v_call: TRBV21-1
cdr3_nt: TGTGCCAGCAGCAGGGACAGCCTGAACACTGAAGCTTTCTTT
cdr3_aa: CASSRDSLNTEAFF

d_call: -
clone_size: -
j_call: TRBJ2-7
v_call: TRBV7-9
cdr3_nt: TGTGCCAGCAGCCCAAGTTGGGTGGAGCAGTACTTC
cdr3_aa: CASSPSWVEQYF

d_call: -
clone_size: -
j_call: TRBJ2-2
v_call: TRBV7-3
cdr3_nt: TGTGCCAGCAGCTTTTCGAGTGCGGGCTACGGGGAGCTGTTTTTT
cdr3_aa: CASSFSSAGYGELFF

d_call: -
clone_size: -
j_call: TRBJ2-2
v_call: TRBV5-6
cdr3_nt: TGTGCCAGCAGTCGGGGCGGGGCCTACACCGGGGAGCTGTTTTTT
cdr3_aa: CASSRGGAYTGELFF

d_call: -
clone_size: -
j_call: TRBJ1-3
v_call: TRBV12-3/TRBV12-4
cdr3_nt: TGTGCCAGCAGCTCACAGGGTTACACCATATATTTT
cdr3_aa: CASSSQGYTIYF

d_call: -
clone_size: -
j_call: TRBJ1-1
v_call: TRBV18
cdr3_nt: TGTGCCAGCTCACCAGGGGGGGCAGGATTCACTGAAGCTTTCTTT
cdr3_aa: CASSPGGAGFTEAFF

d_call: -
clone_size: -
j_call: TRBJ1-2
v_call: TRBV10-3
cdr3_nt: TGTGCCATCAGCCCTGCGGTGGGGAATGGCTACACCTTC
cdr3_aa: CAISPAVGNGYTF

d_call: -
clone_size: -
j_call: TRBJ1-5
v_call: TRBV19
cdr3_nt: TGTGCCAGTAGTATACTTAGCTTCCAGCCCCAGCATTTT
cdr3_aa: CASSILSFQPQHF

d_call: -
clone_size: few
j_call: TRBJ2-3
v_call: TRBV6-2/TRBV6-3
cdr3_nt: TGTGCCAGCAGTAACACAGATACGCAGTATTTT
cdr3_aa: CASSNTDTQYF

d_call: TRBD2
clone_size: -
j_call: TRBJ2-1
v_call: TRBV28
cdr3_nt: TGTGCCAGCAGGCTCGGGACTACCGGAGGGAATGAGCAGTTCTTC
cdr3_aa: CASRLGTTGGNEQFF

d_call: -
clone_size: -
j_call: TRBJ1-6
v_call: TRBV28
cdr3_nt: TGTGCCAGCAGTTCCCGCGCCTTCTCCTATAATTCACCCCTCCACTTT
cdr3_aa: CASSSRAFSYNSPLHF

d_call: -
clone_size: once
j_call: TRBJ2-3
v_call: TRBV10-3
cdr3_nt: TGTGCCATCAGCAATCGCAGGGGGGAGACAGATACGCAGTATTTT
cdr3_aa: CAISNRRGETDTQYF

d_call: -
clone_size: -
j_call: TRBJ2-2
v_call: TRBV19
cdr3_nt: TGTGCCAGTAGTATAGAGGGCAGGACTACCACCGGGGAGCTGTTTTTT
cdr3_aa: CASSIEGRTTTGELFF

d_call: -
clone_size: once
j_call: TRBJ1-5
v_call: TRBV18
cdr3_nt: TGTGCCAGCTCACTCAGACAGACCTTTAGCAATCAGCCCCAGCATTTT
cdr3_aa: CASSLRQTFSNQPQHF

d_call: -
clone_size: -
j_call: TRBJ1-1
v_call: TRBV5-1
cdr3_nt: TGCGCCACTTCGGGTGAAGGGAACACTGAAGCTTTCTTT
cdr3_aa: CATSGEGNTEAFF

d_call: TRBD2
clone_size: -
j_call: TRBJ2-1
v_call: TRBV9
cdr3_nt: TGTGCCAGCAGCGTAGCTTACACGGGACTAGCCGCAATGAAGCACAATGAGCAGTTCTTC
cdr3_aa: CASSVAYTGLAAMKHNEQFF

d_call: -
clone_size: -
j_call: TRBJ2-3
v_call: TRBV29-1
cdr3_nt: TGCAGCGTTGATACATGGGACGCTTCCACAGATACGCAGTATTTT
cdr3_aa: CSVDTWDASTDTQYF

d_call: -
clone_size: -
j_call: TRBJ2-5
v_call: TRBV27
cdr3_nt: TGTGCCAGCAGCAGACTAGAGGAGACCCAGTACTTC
cdr3_aa: CASSRLEETQYF

d_call: -
clone_size: -
j_call: TRBJ2-7
v_call: TRBV2
cdr3_nt: TGTGCCAGCAGCATCAGCTACGAGCAGTACTTC
cdr3_aa: CASSISYEQYF

d_call: -
clone_size: -
j_call: TRBJ1-3
v_call: TRBV15
cdr3_nt: TGTGCCACCAGCAGGGACAGTAATCCCTCTGGAAACACCATATATTTT
cdr3_aa: CATSRDSNPSGNTIYF

d_call: -
clone_size: -
j_call: TRBJ1-2
v_call: TRBV27
cdr3_nt: TGTGCCAGCAGTTTTTTGGGGTCTAGCTACACCTTC
cdr3_aa: CASSFLGSSYTF

d_call: -
clone_size: -
j_call: TRBJ2-1
v_call: TRBV12-3/TRBV12-4
cdr3_nt: TGTGCCAGCAGCCCCGCTATGGGTGAGCAGTTCTTC
cdr3_aa: CASSPAMGEQFF

d_call: -
clone_size: -
j_call: TRBJ1-5
v_call: TRBV19
cdr3_nt: TGTGCCAGTACCTTATACGGACACGTACCTCAGCCCCAGCATTTT
cdr3_aa: CASTLYGHVPQPQHF

d_call: -
clone_size: once
j_call: TRBJ2-1
v_call: TRBV5-1
cdr3_nt: TGCGCCAGCAGCTTGGTTGGGGGTGAGCAGTTCTTC
cdr3_aa: CASSLVGGEQFF